What follows are 23 T cell receptor beta chains derived from one specimen sequenced in a study of CD8+ T cells in alopecia areata. RNA was isolated and reverse transcribed to cDNA, the sequencing template. Profiling relied on immunoSEQ multiplex PCR, and the TCRdb table lists in-frame clones only, not all of them. The sample yields some 200,000 clones, roughly 56% seen once. The material sequenced was CD8+ T cells sorted from blood. These receptors all come from a human donor in good health.

This chain joins TRBV6-5 and TRBJ2-3, with D hard to call. The CDR3 extends over 15 amino acids. Trimming removed 9 bases from V and 1 base from J, with 17 bases in between. Germline lookup yields CDR1 MNHEY and CDR2 SVGAGI. DNA of the CDR3: TGTGCCAGGAAACGGACGGCATCGGGCACAGATACGCAGTATTTT. It translates to CARKRTASGTDTQYF.

This clone has a handful of counts. The chain combines TRBV19 with TRBJ1-1; D not certain. V lost 3 bases and J lost 1, with 6 bases in between. The CDR3 length is 13 residues. Germline values: CDR1 LNHDA, CDR2 SQIVND (reference sequence). The chain's CDR3 is CASSIRKNTEAFF. The CDR3 DNA sequence: TGTGCCAGTAGTATCCGGAAGAACACTGAAGCTTTCTTT.

The chain combines TRBV5-1 with TRBJ2-5; a possible D gene is TRBD2 (6 bases). V lost 5 bases and J 3 bases, leaving 11 bases between the germline ends. Germline assignment: CDR1 SGHRS and CDR2 YFSETQ. The CDR3 is 13 residues long. The CDR3 sequence is CASSSGVKETQYF. The CDR3 DNA sequence: TGCGCCAGCAGTAGCGGAGTCAAAGAGACCCAGTACTTC.

V gene TRBV5-1 combines with J gene TRBJ2-3; a weak D match, TRBD2 (6 bases). The CDR3 contains 15 residues. Trimming shortened V by 4 bases and J by 0 bases, and 12 bases separated the two germline ends. The V gene's germline CDR1 is SGHRS and CDR2 YFSETQ. The CDR3 region has the DNA TGCGCCAGCAGCCCTTCCGGGGGTAGCACAGATACGCAGTATTTT. Its protein product is CASSPSGGSTDTQYF.

The V call is TRBV27, the J call TRBJ1-1; D call uncertain. CDR3 length: 13 amino acids. Deletions cut 3 bases from V and 1 base from J, with 6 bases between. CDR1 is MNHEY and CDR2 is SMNVEV in the germline V gene (reference sequence). In DNA form, the CDR3 reads TGTGCCAGCAGTTTTGGGCCGAACACTGAAGCTTTCTTT. It is translated as CASSFGPNTEAFF.

This chain connects TRBV7-9 to TRBJ1-1; D possibly corresponds to TRBD1 (6 bases). The CDR3 runs 13 residues. Per the germline V gene, CDR1 is SEHNR and CDR2 is FQNEAQ (reference sequence). V lost 3 bases to trimming and J lost 7 bases, with 12 bases between them. CDR3 region: CASSFIVQGEAFF. The CDR3 coding sequence is TGTGCCAGCAGCTTTATAGTACAGGGTGAAGCTTTCTTT.

This clone was detected only once. The chain recombines TRBV7-2 with TRBJ1-6; 9 positions agree with TRBD1. This CDR3 contains 17 residues. Trimming at V came to 0 bases and at J to 8 bases, leaving 8 bases not matched to a gene. In germline, CDR1 is SGHTA, CDR2 FQGNSA. CDR3 DNA sequence: TGTGCCAGCAGCTTAGCCGCTACAGGGGGCATCGATTCACCCCTCCACTTT. It yields the protein CASSLAATGGIDSPLHF.

The V call is TRBV2, the J call TRBJ2-1; TRBD2 is a possible D gene (5 bases). The V end lost 10 bases, the J end lost 0 bases, and 19 bases lay between the germline ends. The CDR3 runs 16 residues. Looked up from germline, CDR1 is SNHLY and CDR2 is FYNNEI. The CDR3 DNA follows: TGTGCCACCCTCCGGGCGGGCAAGAGCTCCTACAATGAGCAGTTCTTC. Translated: CATLRAGKSSYNEQFF.

CDR3 nucleotides: TGTGCCAGCAGCCGAGCGACGGGCAATGAGGTGAACACTGAAGCTTTCTTT. Translated: CASSRATGNEVNTEAFF. J is TRBJ1-1 and V is TRBV5-6; D not certain. The CDR3 contains 17 residues. V dropped 4 bases and J dropped 0 bases, with 19 bases sitting between them. CDR1 is SGHDT, CDR2 YYEEEE, per germline.

The chain carries TRBV6-1 and TRBJ1-5, with D unresolved. The CDR3 length is 12 residues. Germline CDR1 MNHNS, CDR2 SASEGT. With 0 bases removed from V and 9 bases from J, the gap between germline ends came to 6 bases. The CDR3 protein is CASSEAGRPQHF. CDR3 sequence (DNA): TGTGCCAGCAGTGAAGCGGGAAGGCCCCAGCATTTT.

The gene calls are TRBV11-2 and TRBJ2-1; perhaps TRBD1 as D (6 bases). CDR1 is SGHAT and CDR2 is FQNNGV in the germline V gene. Trimming took off 1 base at V and 0 bases at J, with 16 bases between the two ends. This CDR3 spans 18 amino acids. The CDR3 region is CASSLVGARVRSYNEQFF. CDR3 nucleotides: TGTGCCAGCAGCTTAGTGGGGGCTCGTGTCCGCTCCTACAATGAGCAGTTCTTC.

This clone was seen only once. The chain joins TRBV7-9 to TRBJ2-3, with 8 bases matching TRBD1. V dropped 6 bases and J dropped 4; count of bases not matched to a gene: 6. The CDR3 is 14 amino acids. Germline V gives CDR1 SEHNR, CDR2 FQNEAQ (reference sequence). The CDR3 loop is CASSSGQGPDTQYF. CDR3 DNA: TGTGCCAGCAGTTCCGGACAGGGCCCAGATACGCAGTATTTT. Drawing the rest from reference TRBV7-9 and TRBJ2-3, the complete variable domain is DTGVSQNPRHKITKRGQNVTFRCDPISEHNRLYWYRQTLGQGPEFLTYFQNEAQLEKSRLLSDRFSAERPKGSFSTLEIQRTEQGDSAMYLCASSSGQGPDTQYFGPGTRLTVL.

This chain connects TRBV7-9 to TRBJ2-7; 8 bases fit TRBD2. The germline gives CDR1 SEHNR, CDR2 FQNEAQ (reference sequence). J gave up 2 bases and V 5 bases, and 8 bases lay outside the gene matches. There are 15 residues in the CDR3. CDR3 residues: CASSVGTRDPYEQYF. In DNA, the CDR3 is TGTGCCAGCAGCGTCGGGACTAGGGATCCCTACGAGCAGTACTTC.

The chain carries TRBV9 and TRBJ2-7; perhaps D is TRBD1 or TRBD2 (5 bases each). V was pared by 0 bases and J by 0 bases, with 10 bases between. Germline V gene lookup returns CDR1 SGDLS and CDR2 YYNGEE. The CDR3 extends over 15 amino acids. CDR3: CASSVEEGSSYEQYF. CDR3 in DNA: TGTGCCAGCAGCGTAGAAGAGGGGTCCTCCTACGAGCAGTACTTC.

This sequence joins TRBV11-2 and TRBJ1-2, with a possible D match to TRBD1 (6 bases). Germline V gene lookup returns CDR1 SGHAT and CDR2 FQNNGV. This CDR3 spans 15 amino acids. V lost 2 bases and J lost 6, with 16 bases in between. In DNA form, the CDR3 reads TGTGCCAGCAGCTTAATCGGAGGGGGGGAGCATGGCTACACCTTC. This sequence encodes CASSLIGGGEHGYTF.

The V and J genes are TRBV27 and TRBJ2-6; no clear D. This CDR3 has 14 amino acids. Deletions cut 1 base from V and 0 bases from J, with 1 base between. Germline V lookup: CDR1 MNHEY, CDR2 SMNVEV (reference sequence). The CDR3 coding sequence is TGTGCCAGCAGTTTATACTCTGGGGCCAACGTCCTGACTTTC. Translated: CASSLYSGANVLTF. The whole variable domain, filled in from reference TRBV27 and TRBJ2-6, reads EAQVTQNPRYLITVTGKKLTVTCSQNMNHEYMSWYRQDPGLGLRQIYYSMNVEVTDKGDVPEGYKVSRKEKRNFPLILESPSPNQTSLYFCASSLYSGANVLTFGAGSRLTVL.

For the CDR3, the DNA is TGCAGCGTTGCCGGCGGGACAACCTACAATGAGCAGTTCTTC. Translating it yields CSVAGGTTYNEQFF. The chain couples TRBV29-1 to TRBJ2-1; D possibly uses TRBD1 or TRBD2 (6 bases each). CDR1 and CDR2 from the germline V gene are SQVTM and ANQGSEA. V shed 4 bases and J shed 2 bases, with 12 bases lying between them. The length of the CDR3 is 14 residues.

The chain is built from TRBV29-1 and TRBJ1-2, with a tentative D call TRBD1 (6 bases). CDR1 is SQVTM and CDR2 is ANQGSEA in the germline V gene. V lost 5 bases to trimming and J lost 3 bases, with 13 bases between them. The CDR3 has 13 residues. The CDR3 here is CSVRDTIYYGYTF. The DNA of the CDR3 is TGCAGCGTTAGGGACACCATCTACTATGGCTACACCTTC.

The V gene is TRBV5-4, the J gene TRBJ2-7; a weak D match, TRBD2 (6 bases). Germline V gene data show CDR1 as SGHNT and CDR2 as YYREEE (reference sequence). The germline V and J ends were trimmed by 3 bases and 0 bases, with 10 bases remaining between them. CDR3 length: 14 residues. The CDR3 here is CASSSDGSSYEQYF. In DNA form, the CDR3 reads TGTGCCAGCAGCTCCGACGGGAGCTCCTACGAGCAGTACTTC.

The chain is built from TRBV13 and TRBJ1-1; D is ambiguous. CDR3 length: 13 residues. Trimming removed 5 bases at V and 7 bases at J, with 14 bases between. Germline V gene sequence: CDR1 PRHDT, CDR2 FYEKMQ (reference sequence). CDR3 DNA sequence: TGTGCCAGCAGCGGGGAGCTTAAGAATGAAGCTTTCTTT. Translated, it gives CASSGELKNEAFF. The full variable domain, its missing parts supplied by reference TRBV13 and TRBJ1-1, is AAGVIQSPRHLIKEKRETATLKCYPIPRHDTVYWYQQGPGQDPQFLISFYEKMQSDKGSIPDRFSAQQFSDYHSELNMSSLELGDSALYFCASSGELKNEAFFGQGTRLTVV.

J is TRBJ2-3 and V is TRBV5-6; D is possibly TRBD1 (7 bases). Germline values: CDR1 SGHDT, CDR2 YYEEEE. This CDR3 spans 14 amino acids. V was trimmed by 4 bases and J by 4 bases, leaving 13 bases between them. CDR3 residues: CASSLQGGADTQYF. DNA for the CDR3: TGTGCCAGCAGCCTTCAGGGGGGTGCAGATACGCAGTATTTT.

Of note for this clone: Other nucleotide sequences in the sample specify the same CDR3. V usage is TRBV27 and J usage is TRBJ2-7, with 9 bases lining up with TRBD1. Germline V gene sequence: CDR1 MNHEY, CDR2 SMNVEV (reference sequence). The ends lost 5 bases at V and 2 bases at J; junction bases unmatched: 4. The CDR3 has 14 residues. Here the CDR3 reads CASSLGTGPYEQYF. The CDR3 DNA is TGTGCCAGCAGTCTTGGGACAGGGCCCTACGAGCAGTACTTC.

The chain uses TRBV27 and TRBJ1-2, with 9 bases matching TRBD1. This CDR3 contains 14 residues. Looked up from germline, CDR1 is MNHEY and CDR2 is SMNVEV (reference sequence). Germline trimming cut 4 bases from V and 8 bases from J; bases unmatched to any gene: 8. As DNA, the CDR3 is TGTGCCAGCAGTTCCGGGACAGGGTCTATGGGCTACACCTTC. Residues: CASSSGTGSMGYTF.